This T cell receptor (beta chain) was documented in a study of technical replicates of blood from a few donors. The assay was immunoSEQ multiplex PCR, and TCRdb's table has in-frame clones only and misses some. The sample records around 76,000 clones, around 90% being singletons. CDR3 length: 13 amino acids. Looked up from germline, CDR1 is SGHTA and CDR2 is FQGNSA. Trimming at V came to 4 bases and at J to 2 bases, leaving 2 bases not matched to a gene. The TCR sequence derives from a human donor in good health. The sample was T cells isolated from PBMCs. The chain employs TRBV7-2 and TRBJ2-7; TRBD2 matches at 7 bases. The CDR3, as DNA: TGTGCCAGCAGCTCCGGACTAGCCTACGAGCAGTACTTC. Translated, it gives CASSSGLAYEQYF.